This T cell receptor beta chain was sequenced for a study of blood T cell repertoires in COVID-19. For the study at large: Sites across the United States, Italy and Spain contributed samples from acute and convalescent COVID-19. From T cells, B-cell-depleted T cells, or PBMCs came the material, which was cDNA or gDNA.

In the authors' methods: Amplification of reference gene primers provided the estimated nucleated cell counts. TCRdb's copy holds only in-frame clones and misses some; the assay was immunoSEQ multiplex PCR. D and trimming were read from the DNA, whereas the V and J calls and clone size are those reported in that table. The sample consists of approximately 150,000 clones, around 84% of them appearing once. The CDR3 length is 16 residues. V lost 2 bases to trimming and J lost 2 bases; unmatched junction nucleotides: 4. The germline V gene has CDR1 SEHNR and CDR2 FQNEAQ (reference sequence). The genes are TRBV7-9 and TRBJ2-2, with 8 bases fitting TRBD1. The clonotype comes from a woman aged 55-70 years with acute or convalescent COVID-19. Sequences were obtained from peripheral blood. CDR3 protein: CASSLLGQGNTGELFF. CDR3 DNA sequence: TGTGCCAGCAGCTTATTAGGACAGGGAAACACCGGGGAGCTGTTTTTT.